One sample yielded the 3 T cell receptor beta chains listed below, sequenced in a study of blood T cell repertoires in COVID-19. The repertoire was sequenced with immunoSEQ multiplex PCR; TCRdb's copy has only in-frame clones and lacks some. The sample has about 250,000 clones, 80% to 90% seen once. Sequencing input: peripheral blood. These receptors were obtained from a man older than 75 with acute or convalescent COVID-19.

The V call is TRBV10-2, the J call TRBJ2-7; weak D call: TRBD2 (6 bases). This CDR3 contains 13 residues. V lost 8 bases, J lost 2 bases, and 13 bases lay in between. In germline, CDR1 is WSHSY, CDR2 SAAADI. The CDR3 sequence is CASALGGAYEQYF. CDR3 coding DNA: TGCGCCAGCGCCCTGGGGGGAGCCTACGAGCAGTACTTC.

The chain recombines TRBV12-5 with TRBJ1-6; no clear D. In germline, CDR1 is LGHNT, CDR2 FRNRAP. This CDR3 is 14 amino acids long. Trimming took 2 bases from V and 13 from J, leaving 15 bases between them. This CDR3 reads CASGLPGNLQPLHF. CDR3 nucleotide sequence: TGTGCTAGTGGTTTGCCAGGTAACCTTCAGCCCCTCCACTTT.

The CDR3 loop reads CAISGLAGGSYNEQFF. The CDR3 bases are TGTGCCATCAGTGGACTAGCGGGGGGTTCCTACAATGAGCAGTTCTTC. The chain recombines TRBV10-3 with TRBJ2-1; 13 bases are shared with TRBD2. CDR3 length: 16 residues. Germline V gene sequence: CDR1 ENHRY, CDR2 SYGVKD. The junction had 1 base not matched to a gene; V was cut back by 4 bases and J by 1 base.